This T cell receptor beta chain was identified in a study of T cells in Graves' hyperthyroidism and ophthalmopathy. RNA transcripts provided the source from which TCR beta CDR3 regions were amplified. TCR CDR3 underwent first-round RT-PCR with the HTBI primer set. TCRdb re-called the multiplex PCR reads with MiXCR, one entry per CDR3 protein. The repertoire consists of about 180,000 distinct CDR3 sequences, with about a sixth occurring once and the leading ten covering 25% to 35%. CDR3 length: 14 amino acids. V trimming: 5 bases; J trimming: 4 bases; junction bases outside the gene matches: 6. The germline V gene has CDR1 MNHEY and CDR2 SMNVEV (reference sequence). Across 18 months, stable Graves' hyperthyroidism was marked by no progression to ophthalmopathy. Participants, patients aged 18 to 65, had newly diagnosed hyperthyroidism with a duration under 2 months. Fresh peripheral blood, 7.5 to 10 ml of it, supplied the PBMCs.

This clonotype was seen ten or more times. The TCR was taken from a woman aged 45-60 years with Graves' hyperthyroidism. The chain has TRBV27 and TRBJ1-2; 8 positions match TRBD1. The sample comprised blood. The CDR3 DNA reads as TGTGCCAGCAGTCCCCAGGACAGGGTCTATGGCTACACCTTC. Protein: CASSPQDRVYGYTF.